This is a list of T cell receptor beta chains from one sample in a study of Graves' ophthalmopathy and Graves' hyperthyroidism. From the multiplex PCR reads, TCRdb called clonotypes with MiXCR, one entry per CDR3 protein. The repertoire holds roughly 1.1 million distinct CDR3 sequences, with 36% as singletons. Sequencing was performed on peripheral blood or thyroid tissue (not recorded which). Receptors originate from an adult man with Graves' hyperthyroidism. CDR3s include the opening cysteine and the closing phenylalanine or tryptophan. The D gene is left open where the match is weak. Part of the rows lack a size; the others show once, few, many or a class for expanded clones.

>TRBV20-1|NA|many|TRBJ2-7
CSARVSVEQYF
TGCAGTGCTAGAGTGTCGGTCGAGCAGTACTTC
>TRBV25-1|TRBD1|few|TRBJ1-1
CASSASDRGNTEAFF
TGTGCCAGCAGTGCTAGTGACAGGGGGAACACTGAAGCTTTCTTT
>TRBV2|TRBD1|NA|TRBJ2-7
CASSTSGTGGYEQYF
TGTGCCAGCAGTACCTCCGGGACAGGGGGCTACGAGCAGTACTTC
>TRBV20-1|TRBD1|NA|TRBJ1-1
CSAIPGQGRNTEAFF
TGCAGTGCTATCCCGGGACAGGGGAGGAACACTGAAGCTTTCTTT
>TRBV6-5|TRBD2|many|TRBJ2-7
CASSSGLAEEQYF
TGTGCCAGTTCCTCGGGACTAGCTGAAGAGCAGTACTTC
>TRBV9|TRBD2|NA|TRBJ2-2
CARGASGGTNTGELFF
TGTGCTAGAGGTGCTAGCGGGGGCACGAACACCGGGGAGCTGTTTTTT
>TRBV14|NA|NA|TRBJ1-2
CASSRDGRVGYTF
TGTGCCAGCAGCCGAGATGGGAGGGTCGGCTACACCTTC
>TRBV28|NA|NA|TRBJ2-7
CASSSYRSYEQYF
TGTGCCAGCAGTTCTTACCGCTCCTACGAGCAGTACTTC
>TRBV2|NA|many|TRBJ2-2
CASSEATGELFF
TGTGCCAGCAGTGAAGCCACCGGGGAGCTGTTTTTT
>TRBV9|TRBD1|few|TRBJ1-4
CASSTGGKFEKLFF
TGTGCCAGCAGCACAGGGGGGAAGTTTGAAAAACTGTTTTTT
>TRBV29-1|TRBD2|many|TRBJ2-2
CSGLLAGGPTGELFF
TGCAGCGGCTTACTAGCGGGAGGTCCCACCGGGGAGCTGTTTTTT
>TRBV12-3/TRBV12-4|TRBD1|many|TRBJ1-1
CARSHRGTEAFF
TGTGCCAGATCTCACAGGGGGACTGAAGCTTTCTTT
>TRBV20-1|TRBD1|once|TRBJ1-5
CSAQGTGAYQPQHF
TGCAGTGCTCAAGGGACAGGAGCATATCAGCCCCAGCATTTT
>TRBV2|NA|many|TRBJ1-5
CASSQGHNQPQHF
TGTGCCAGCAGTCAAGGACACAATCAGCCCCAGCATTTT
>TRBV9|TRBD2|many|TRBJ2-5
CASSVSSGGGETQYF
TGTGCCAGCAGCGTATCCTCGGGAGGGGGAGAGACCCAGTACTTC
>TRBV12-3/TRBV12-4|NA|NA|TRBJ2-7
CASSLSPAGTYEQYF
TGTGCCAGCAGTTTATCCCCAGCGGGCACGTACGAGCAGTACTTC
>TRBV3-1|TRBD2|few|TRBJ2-2
CASSPTSWNTGELFF
TGTGCCAGCTCACCGACTAGCTGGAACACCGGGGAGCTGTTTTTT
>TRBV7-8|TRBD1|many|TRBJ1-2
CASSSTFKDRNYGYTF
TGTGCCAGCAGCTCCACCTTCAAGGACAGGAACTATGGCTACACCTTC